This T cell receptor beta chain came from a study of T cell responses to AZD1222 COVID-19 vaccine. Sequencing used immunoSEQ multiplex PCR; TCRdb keeps in-frame clones, though not all of them. This sample has 90,000 to 120,000 clones, with around nine tenths found just once. This CDR3 is 13 amino acids long. V lost 3 bases to trimming and J lost 3 bases, with 8 bases between them. The count of this clone is one. Other nucleotide sequences in the sample specify the same CDR3. This clonotype originated in an adult who received the AZD1222 COVID-19 vaccine. This chain uses TRBV12-3 or TRBV12-4 with TRBJ1-2, with D possibly TRBD1 on 5 matching bases. The specimen was peripheral blood, collected 28 days after the second AZD1222 dose. CDR3 amino acids: CASSFGGYYGYTF. The CDR3 DNA follows: TGTGCCAGCAGTTTTGGGGGGTACTATGGCTACACCTTC.